The 16 T cell receptor beta chains given below trace back to one sample, sequenced in a study of blood T cell repertoires in COVID-19. Profiled with immunoSEQ multiplex PCR; TCRdb holds only in-frame clones, not every one. Of approximately 480,000 clones in the sample, approximately 86% were seen once. Sequenced input: PBMCs or T cells enriched from blood (not recorded which). The origin of the receptors is a woman younger than 30 who had recovered from COVID-19.

This clone was observed a single time. V usage is TRBV6-4 and J usage is TRBJ1-2; 10 nucleotides line up with TRBD1. CDR1 and CDR2 from the germline V gene are MRHNA and SNTAGT. This CDR3 has 13 residues. V gave up 2 bases and J gave up 7 bases; unmatched junction bases: 1. CDR3 sequence (DNA): TGTGCCAGCAGTGACGGACAGGGGGGTGGCTACACCTTC. It encodes CASSDGQGGGYTF.

The V and J genes are TRBV27 and TRBJ1-5; D is undetermined. The length of the CDR3 is 13 residues. V dropped 5 bases and J dropped 8 bases, with 13 bases sitting between them. The germline CDR1 and CDR2 sequences are MNHEY and SMNVEV (reference sequence). CDR3 in DNA: TGTGCCAGCAGTCTGCGAGGTTCGGAGCCCCAGCATTTT. This sequence encodes CASSLRGSEPQHF.

In this sample, this clone turned up a few times. The chain carries TRBV2 and TRBJ1-2, with D possibly being TRBD1 (6 bases). Looked up from germline, CDR1 is SNHLY and CDR2 is FYNNEI. Trimming took off 1 base at V and 12 bases at J, with 12 bases between the two ends. The CDR3 contains 12 residues. The CDR3 nucleotides read TGTGCCAGCAGTGAAGAACAGGGAAGGAACACCTTC. As protein: CASSEEQGRNTF.

J is TRBJ2-7 and V is TRBV19; 10 bases agree with TRBD1. Trimming cost V 8 bases and J 3 bases; bases outside gene matches: 10. The CDR3 is 15 amino acids. CDR1 and CDR2 from the germline V gene are LNHDA and SQIVND (reference sequence). The CDR3 sequence is CASSPRTGGYYEQYF. Here the CDR3 DNA reads TGTGCCAGTTCCCCCCGGACAGGGGGATACTACGAGCAGTACTTC.

J is TRBJ2-1 and V is TRBV7-8, with D possibly being TRBD1 (5 bases). The germline CDR1 and CDR2 sequences are SGHVS and FQNEAQ. The CDR3 loop spans 15 amino acids. V gave up 4 bases and J gave up 3 bases, with 13 bases separating them. The CDR3 protein is CASSYVQVGYNEQFF. In DNA form, the CDR3 reads TGTGCCAGCAGCTACGTACAGGTTGGCTACAATGAGCAGTTCTTC.

The chain has TRBV6-2 or TRBV6-3 and TRBJ2-3; the match to TRBD2 covers 13 bases. From germline, CDR1 is MNHEY and CDR2 SVGEGT. J lost 6 bases, V lost 6 bases, and 9 bases had no gene match. The CDR3 extends over 16 amino acids. The CDR3 region has the DNA TGTGCCAGCAGCCGCGTGACTAGCGGGGGGATGGATACGCAGTATTTT. This codes for CASSRVTSGGMDTQYF.

This clone was seen more than once but under ten times. The J gene is TRBJ1-1, the V gene TRBV5-1; D is unresolved. This CDR3 contains 15 residues. V was shortened by 4 bases and J by 0 bases, with 13 bases between the two germline ends. Germline V gives CDR1 SGHRS, CDR2 YFSETQ. The CDR3 bases are TGCGCCAGCAGCGGATCCGCAGACATGAACACTGAAGCTTTCTTT. Translated: CASSGSADMNTEAFF.

This clone was detected only once. This chain uses TRBV5-6 with TRBJ2-5; 9 nucleotides match TRBD2. The V segment lost 4 bases and the J segment 4 bases; nucleotides outside the gene matches: 8. In germline, CDR1 is SGHDT, CDR2 YYEEEE. This CDR3 region has 15 residues. The CDR3 coding sequence is TGTGCCAGCAGCCGCGGGGGGGCTATGAGAGAGACCCAGTACTTC. It encodes CASSRGGAMRETQYF.

The V call is TRBV3-1 (or the pseudogene TRBV3-2), the J call TRBJ2-3; 8 bases line up with TRBD1. Germline V gene lookup returns CDR1 LGHDT and CDR2 YNNKEL (reference sequence). CDR3 size: 15 residues. Losses at the gene ends were 4 bases for V and 4 bases for J; bases not matched to a gene: 7. DNA of the CDR3: TGTGCCAGCAGCCGCAGGACAGGGTTCGCAGATACGCAGTATTTT. Its translation: CASSRRTGFADTQYF.

The chain links TRBV6-5 to TRBJ2-1; 10 bases map to TRBD2. From germline, CDR1 is MNHEY and CDR2 SVGAGI. The CDR3 is 15 amino acids. Trimming at V came to 2 bases and at J to 7 bases, leaving 5 bases not matched to a gene. The CDR3 DNA sequence: TGTGCCAGCAGTTACAAAGCGGGGGGGTATAATGAGCAGTTCTTC. Its translation: CASSYKAGGYNEQFF.

In the case of this clone: This specimen includes other DNA sequences encoding the same CDR3. The rearrangement links TRBV30 to TRBJ1-5; a possible D gene is TRBD1 (6 bases). V was shortened by 0 bases and J by 5 bases, with 8 bases between the two germline ends. Germline lookup yields CDR1 GTSNPN and CDR2 SVGIG (reference sequence). The CDR3 spans 13 residues. DNA for the CDR3: TGTGCCTGGAGTGTAGGGGGGGATCAGCCCCAGCATTTT. Translated, it gives CAWSVGGDQPQHF.

The CDR3 DNA is TGCGCCAGCAGCCACTCGACAGGGGAGGATTCACCCCTCCACTTT. Its translation is CASSHSTGEDSPLHF. J is TRBJ1-6 and V is TRBV5-1; 8 bases agree with TRBD1. Germline V gene lookup returns CDR1 SGHRS and CDR2 YFSETQ. This CDR3 comprises 15 residues. V trimming: 4 bases; J trimming: 8 bases; junction bases outside the gene matches: 8.

The chain combines TRBV6-5 with TRBJ2-2; the D is unclear. Trimming took off 5 bases at V and 3 bases at J, with 7 bases between the two ends. Looked up from germline, CDR1 is MNHEY and CDR2 is SVGAGI. CDR3 length: 13 amino acids. CDR3 sequence (DNA): TGTGCCAGCAGTCCCCCCTACACCGGGGAGCTGTTTTTT. It is translated as CASSPPYTGELFF.

The chain employs TRBV27 and TRBJ1-2, with 10 bases matching TRBD1. The CDR3 runs 14 residues. Trimming removed 5 bases from V and 7 bases from J; junction bases left unmatched: 7. Looked up from germline, CDR1 is MNHEY and CDR2 is SMNVEV (reference sequence). The CDR3 is CASSPDRGLLGYTF. For the CDR3, the DNA is TGTGCCAGCAGTCCCGACAGGGGGCTTCTTGGCTACACCTTC.

The chain uses TRBV19 and TRBJ1-2; D gene uncertain. Germline V gives CDR1 LNHDA, CDR2 SQIVND (reference sequence). The CDR3 is 12 amino acids. V lost 0 bases and J 3 bases, leaving 2 bases between the germline ends. In DNA, the CDR3 is TGTGCCAGTAGTATAGACGACTATGGCTACACCTTC. Protein product: CASSIDDYGYTF.

This clone was found once. For the CDR3, the DNA is TGTGCCAGCTCACCAGGCGGGAAGAATAATTCACCCCTCCACTTT. As protein: CASSPGGKNNSPLHF. The rearrangement joins TRBV18 to TRBJ1-6; D not certain. V was pared by 2 bases and J by 5 bases, with 10 bases between. There are 15 residues in the CDR3. CDR1 and CDR2 (germline): KGHSH, LQKENI.